This T cell receptor beta chain was captured by sequencing in a study of blood T cell repertoires in COVID-19. On the study more broadly: Some COVID-19 samples were acute and others convalescent; all came from the United States, Italy and Spain. Sample material is recorded as cDNA or gDNA derived from T cells, B-cell-depleted T cells, or PBMCs.

How the authors handled the data: Amplified reference gene primers provided the basis for estimating nucleated cell counts. TCRdb keeps only in-frame clones here, not all; method: immunoSEQ multiplex PCR. That table supplies the V and J calls and clone size; D and trimming were determined from the DNA. The sample contains about 250,000 clones, about 84% of which appear only once. The CDR3 contains 14 residues. Germline V gives CDR1 MGHRA, CDR2 YSYEKL. V shed 4 bases, J shed 2 bases, and the junction held 2 bases outside the gene matches. This chain uses TRBV4-1 with TRBJ2-5; 9 positions agree with TRBD2. What was sequenced was peripheral blood. The clonotype was recovered from an elderly woman with acute or convalescent COVID-19. Written as DNA, the CDR3 is TGCGCCAGCAGCCGTAGCGGGGGACAAGAGACCCAGTACTTC. Its protein product is CASSRSGGQETQYF.